This T cell receptor beta chain was identified during a study of blood T cell repertoires in COVID-19. Overall study context: Material from acute and convalescent COVID-19 was sourced from the United States, Italy and Spain. PBMCs, B-cell-depleted T cells, or T cells were the source of the cDNA or gDNA that made up the material.

Produced via immunoSEQ multiplex PCR; TCRdb's table is partial and in-frame only. This sample has 90,000 to 120,000 clones, with 70% to 90% found just once. The CDR3 is made up of 14 amino acids. The J segment lost 6 bases and the V segment lost 6 bases, leaving 5 bases of the junction unmatched. Germline values: CDR1 LNHDA, CDR2 SQIVND (reference sequence). This chain links TRBV19 with TRBJ2-1; 10 bases match TRBD2. The sequence came from a middle-aged man with active or convalescent COVID-19. The sequenced material came from peripheral blood. In nucleotides, the CDR3 is TGTGCCAGTAGCCTAGCGGGAGCCCTCAATGAGCAGTTCTTC. Protein: CASSLAGALNEQFF.